This T cell receptor beta chain was sequenced for a study of T cell repertoires in cytomegalovirus infection. This clonotype was counted many times. TCRdb ran MiXCR on the reads and lists one entry per CDR3 protein. Of 200,000 to 300,000 distinct CDR3 sequences in the sample, 9.1% were seen once. This sequence originates from a human donor in good health (CMV status not recorded). Some clones in this sample may be carry-over from other donors' samples. Source material: PBMCs.

The CDR3 loop reads CASRLQGDTEAFF. CDR3 nucleotides: TGTGCCAGCAGGTTACAGGGGGACACTGAAGCTTTCTTT. This chain uses TRBV7-2 with TRBJ1-1, with 8 nucleotides matching TRBD1. The CDR3 length is 13 residues. The J segment lost 3 bases and the V segment lost 6 bases, leaving 3 bases of the junction unmatched. In germline, CDR1 is SGHTA, CDR2 FQGNSA.